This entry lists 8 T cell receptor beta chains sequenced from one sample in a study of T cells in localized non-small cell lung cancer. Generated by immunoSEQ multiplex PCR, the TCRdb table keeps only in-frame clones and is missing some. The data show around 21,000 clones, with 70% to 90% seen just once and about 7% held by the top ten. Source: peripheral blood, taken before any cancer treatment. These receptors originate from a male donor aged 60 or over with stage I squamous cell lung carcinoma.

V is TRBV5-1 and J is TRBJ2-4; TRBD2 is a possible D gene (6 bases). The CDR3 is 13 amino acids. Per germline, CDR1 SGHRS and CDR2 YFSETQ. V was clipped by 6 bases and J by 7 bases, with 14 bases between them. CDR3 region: CASTIGGTNIQYF. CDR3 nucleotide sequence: TGCGCCAGCACTATAGGAGGGACGAACATTCAGTACTTC.

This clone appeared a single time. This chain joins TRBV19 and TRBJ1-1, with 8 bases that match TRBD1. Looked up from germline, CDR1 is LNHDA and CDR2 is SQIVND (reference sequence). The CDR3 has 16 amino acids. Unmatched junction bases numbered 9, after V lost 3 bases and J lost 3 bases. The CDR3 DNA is TGTGCCAGTAGTATGACCGGGCAGGGGGCACACACTGAAGCTTTCTTT. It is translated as CASSMTGQGAHTEAFF.

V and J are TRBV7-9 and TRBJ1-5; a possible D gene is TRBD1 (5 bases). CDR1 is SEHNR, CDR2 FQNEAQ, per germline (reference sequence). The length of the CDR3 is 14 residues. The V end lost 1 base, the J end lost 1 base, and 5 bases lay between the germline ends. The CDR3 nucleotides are TGTGCCAGCAGCTTAGGACAGAGCAATCAGCCCCAGCATTTT. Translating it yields CASSLGQSNQPQHF.

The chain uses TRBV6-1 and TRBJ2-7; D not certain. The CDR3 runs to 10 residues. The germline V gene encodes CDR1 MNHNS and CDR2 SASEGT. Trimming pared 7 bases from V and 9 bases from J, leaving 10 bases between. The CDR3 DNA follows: TGTGCCAGCAAAACAGTCCGGCAGTACTTC. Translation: CASKTVRQYF.

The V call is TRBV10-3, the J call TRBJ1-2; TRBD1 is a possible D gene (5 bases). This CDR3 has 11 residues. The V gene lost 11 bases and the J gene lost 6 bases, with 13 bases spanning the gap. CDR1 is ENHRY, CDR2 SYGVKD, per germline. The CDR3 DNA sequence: TGTGCCGGGGCAGGGCAGGATGGCTACACCTTC. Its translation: CAGAGQDGYTF.

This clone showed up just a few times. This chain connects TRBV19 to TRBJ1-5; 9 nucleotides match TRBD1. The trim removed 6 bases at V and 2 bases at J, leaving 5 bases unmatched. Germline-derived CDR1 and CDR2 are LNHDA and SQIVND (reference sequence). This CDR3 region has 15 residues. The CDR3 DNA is TGTGCCAGTAGAGGGGGACAGGGAGGCAATCAGCCCCAGCATTTT. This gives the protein CASRGGQGGNQPQHF. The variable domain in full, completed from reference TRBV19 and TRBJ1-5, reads DGGITQSPKYLFRKEGQNVTLSCEQNLNHDAMYWYRQDPGQGLRLIYYSQIVNDFQKGDIAEGYSVSREKKESFPLTVTSAQKNPTAFYLCASRGGQGGNQPQHFGDGTRLSIL.

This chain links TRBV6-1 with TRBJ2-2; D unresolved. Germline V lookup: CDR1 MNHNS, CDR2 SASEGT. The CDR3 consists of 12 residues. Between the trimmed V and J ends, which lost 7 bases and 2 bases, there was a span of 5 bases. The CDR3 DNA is TGTGCCAGCAAGGCAAACACCGGGGAGCTGTTTTTT. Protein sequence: CASKANTGELFF.

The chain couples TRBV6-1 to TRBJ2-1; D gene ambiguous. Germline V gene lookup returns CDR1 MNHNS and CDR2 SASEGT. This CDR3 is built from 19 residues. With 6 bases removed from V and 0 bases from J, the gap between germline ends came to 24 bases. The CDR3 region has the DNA TGTGCCAGCAGCGAAACGTTGAAGCGCGGCCCTAGCTCCTACAATGAGCAGTTCTTC. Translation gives CASSETLKRGPSSYNEQFF.